This record looks at one T cell receptor (beta chain) sequence and its context. No antigen is known for it. At one boundary the junction diverges from the germline segment, which might be a read error. The sample comes from a study of tumor-infiltrating lymphocytes in primary liver carcinoma. The wider study: Tumors were staged T1-T3 N0M0 and measured about 4 to 11 cm across.

Priming with a constant-region primer yielded TCR beta cDNA from about 450 ng total RNA. Construction of TCR beta libraries relied on three successive nested multiplex PCR rounds employing slightly modified ARM-PCR. TCRdb re-derived calls from the multiplex PCR reads in MiXCR, one entry per CDR3 protein. Among almost 55,000 distinct CDR3 sequences listed, 60% to 75% were seen once. Co-extraction yielded RNA and DNA from roughly 20-30 mg of unsorted bulk tissue. Primary liver carcinomas in the patients were surgically resected. There were over 80% viable tumor cells in every single sample of tumor. Whole-study results and caveats: For tumor-adjacent and tumor-blood pairs, overlap was less than that seen for tumor region pairs.

The receptor was isolated from a man aged 35 to 55 with primary liver carcinoma and hepatitis B virus infection. Source material: liver tumor tissue from sampling region 2. Sample subset: tumor region T2, inferior pole.

This chain's CDR3 is CVSNSQNYGYTF. In nucleotides, the CDR3 is TGTGTCAGCAACTCTCAGAATTATGGCTACACCTTC. The chain uses TRBV6-5 and TRBJ1-2; D unresolved. CDR1 is MNHEY, CDR2 SVGAGI, per germline. This CDR3 spans 12 amino acids.